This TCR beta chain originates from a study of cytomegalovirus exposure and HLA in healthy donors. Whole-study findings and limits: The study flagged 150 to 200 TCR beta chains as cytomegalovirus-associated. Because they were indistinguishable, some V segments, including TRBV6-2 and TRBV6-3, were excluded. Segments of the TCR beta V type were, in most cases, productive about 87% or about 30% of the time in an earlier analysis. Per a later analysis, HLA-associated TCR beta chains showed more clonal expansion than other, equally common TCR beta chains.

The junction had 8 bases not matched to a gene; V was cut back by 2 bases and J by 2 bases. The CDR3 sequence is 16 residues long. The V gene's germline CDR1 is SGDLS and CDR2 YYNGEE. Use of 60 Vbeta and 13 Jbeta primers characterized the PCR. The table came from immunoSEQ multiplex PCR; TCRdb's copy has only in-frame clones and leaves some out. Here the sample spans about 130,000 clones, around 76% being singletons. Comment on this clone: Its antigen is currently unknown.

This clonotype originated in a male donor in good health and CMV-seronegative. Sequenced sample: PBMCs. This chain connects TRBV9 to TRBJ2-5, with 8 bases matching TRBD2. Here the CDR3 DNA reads TGTGCCAGCAGCGTGGGGGAGCGGGGGATACAAGAGACCCAGTACTTC. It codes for CASSVGERGIQETQYF.